Listed below are T cell receptor beta chains from one sample, sequenced in a study of blood T cell repertoires in COVID-19. Clones were sequenced by immunoSEQ multiplex PCR, and TCRdb holds only the in-frame ones, with some missing. This table holds 200,000 to 250,000 clones, 75% to 85% found once. Sequencing used peripheral blood. Receptor source: a woman aged 45-60 years with acute or convalescent COVID-19. The CDR3 runs from the conserved cysteine through the conserved F or W. A D gene is named only where the DNA matches it firmly. Clone size appears in some rows only: once, few, many, or a class for an expanded clone.

cdr3_nt	cdr3_aa	cdr3_length	clone_size	v_call	j_call	d_call
TGTGCCAGCAGCCCGATGGGGGGACAGATCGGCTACACCTTC	CASSPMGGQIGYTF	14	.	TRBV7-9	TRBJ1-2	TRBD1
TGTGCCAGCAGCCGTGGGGACAGGGGGTACGGAAACACCATATATTTT	CASSRGDRGYGNTIYF	16	.	TRBV7-9	TRBJ1-3	TRBD1
TGTGCCAGCTCACGACAGGGGGCACCGAACACTGAAGCTTTCTTT	CASSRQGAPNTEAFF	15	.	TRBV18	TRBJ1-1	TRBD1
TGTGCCAGCAGCTTAGCGGCTAGCGGGGGCCTCAGCCCCATCAATGAGCAGTTCTTC	CASSLAASGGLSPINEQFF	19	once	TRBV7-2	TRBJ2-1	TRBD2
TGTGCCAGCACGAAGGGGTACAGGGGGCTGTACGAGCAGTACTTC	CASTKGYRGLYEQYF	15	.	TRBV2	TRBJ2-7	TRBD1
TGTGCCACCAGCAGAGCCCCGCGGGAGGGGAATGAGCAGTTCTTC	CATSRAPREGNEQFF	15	.	TRBV15	TRBJ2-1	TRBD2
TGTGCCAGCAGTTTCACCCTTGACAGGGAGCAGCTGTTTTTT	CASSFTLDREQLFF	14	.	TRBV27	TRBJ2-2	TRBD1
TGTGCCAGCTCCTTTATTGACAGGGGACCTTCCTACGAGCAGTACTTC	CASSFIDRGPSYEQYF	16	.	TRBV2	TRBJ2-7	TRBD1
TGCGCCAGCAGCTTGGGACAGGCTGAGACCCAGTACTTC	CASSLGQAETQYF	13	.	TRBV5-1	TRBJ2-5	.
TGTGCCACCGGAAATCGACAGGTGGGGGATACGCAGTATTTT	CATGNRQVGDTQYF	14	.	TRBV24-1	TRBJ2-3	.
TGTGCCAGCAGCCGACAGGGACAGGGTGGGGCTGAAGCTTTCTTT	CASSRQGQGGAEAFF	15	.	TRBV6-5	TRBJ1-1	TRBD1
TGTGCCAGTAGGACAGGGAGAACCGATAATTCACCCCTCCACTTT	CASRTGRTDNSPLHF	15	.	TRBV19	TRBJ1-6	TRBD1
TGTGCCAGCTCACCAAACAGCTACGAGCAGTACTTC	CASSPNSYEQYF	12	.	TRBV18	TRBJ2-7	.
TGTGCCAGCAATTTAGGTCGGGACAGGGTCCACAATGAGCAGTTCTTC	CASNLGRDRVHNEQFF	16	.	TRBV27	TRBJ2-1	TRBD1
TGTGCCAGCAGCCAAGAGACAGCGGGGGCCTACGAGCAGTACTTC	CASSQETAGAYEQYF	15	.	TRBV4-2	TRBJ2-7	TRBD2